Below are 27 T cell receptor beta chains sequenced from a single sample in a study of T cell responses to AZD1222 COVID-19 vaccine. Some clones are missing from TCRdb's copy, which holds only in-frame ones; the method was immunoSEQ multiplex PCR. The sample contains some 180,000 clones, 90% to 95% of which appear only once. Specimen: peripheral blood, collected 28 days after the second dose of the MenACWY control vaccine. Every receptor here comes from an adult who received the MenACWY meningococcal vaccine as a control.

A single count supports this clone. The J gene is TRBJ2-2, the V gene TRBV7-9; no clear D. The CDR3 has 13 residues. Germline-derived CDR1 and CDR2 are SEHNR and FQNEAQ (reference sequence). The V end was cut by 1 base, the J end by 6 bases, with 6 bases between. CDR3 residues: CASSLGLAGELFF. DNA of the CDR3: TGTGCCAGCAGCTTAGGTCTTGCCGGGGAGCTGTTTTTT.

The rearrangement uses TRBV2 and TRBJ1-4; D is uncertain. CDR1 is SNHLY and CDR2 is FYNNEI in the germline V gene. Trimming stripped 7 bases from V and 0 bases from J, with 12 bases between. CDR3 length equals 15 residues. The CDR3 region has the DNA TGTGCCAGCACCGGTCAACAGACAACTAATGAAAAACTGTTTTTT. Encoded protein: CASTGQQTTNEKLFF.

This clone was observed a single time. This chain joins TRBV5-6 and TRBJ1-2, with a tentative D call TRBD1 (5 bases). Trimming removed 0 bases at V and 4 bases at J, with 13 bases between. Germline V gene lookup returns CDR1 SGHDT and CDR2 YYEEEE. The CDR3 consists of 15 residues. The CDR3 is CASSLVSRAGYGYTF. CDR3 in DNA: TGTGCCAGCAGCTTGGTGAGCAGGGCGGGCTATGGCTACACCTTC.

The CDR3 here is CASSPPLTGGTYEQYF. CDR3 DNA sequence: TGTGCCAGCAGTCCCCCTTTGACAGGGGGAACCTACGAGCAGTACTTC. The rearrangement uses TRBV28 and TRBJ2-7; 9 bases align to TRBD1. The germline V gene has CDR1 MDHEN and CDR2 SYDVKM. The CDR3 length is 16 residues. V lost 5 bases and J lost 2; bases outside the gene matches: 10.

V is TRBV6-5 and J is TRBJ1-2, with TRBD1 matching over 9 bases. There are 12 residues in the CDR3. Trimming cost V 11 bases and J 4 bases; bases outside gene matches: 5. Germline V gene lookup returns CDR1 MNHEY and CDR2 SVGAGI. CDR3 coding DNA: TGTGCCGCACAGGGGGCGAGCTATGGCTACACCTTC. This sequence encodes CAAQGASYGYTF.

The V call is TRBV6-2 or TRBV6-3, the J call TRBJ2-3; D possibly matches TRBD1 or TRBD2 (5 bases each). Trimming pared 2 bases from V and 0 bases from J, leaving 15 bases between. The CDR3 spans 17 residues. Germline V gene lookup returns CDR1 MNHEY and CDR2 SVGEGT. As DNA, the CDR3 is TGTGCCAGCAGTTACGGGGACGGCGGACCCAGCACAGATACGCAGTATTTT. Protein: CASSYGDGGPSTDTQYF.

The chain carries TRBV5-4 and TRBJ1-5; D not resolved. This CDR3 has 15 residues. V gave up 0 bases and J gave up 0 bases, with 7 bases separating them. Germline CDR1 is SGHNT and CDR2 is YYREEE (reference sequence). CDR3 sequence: CASSLVPNSNQPQHF. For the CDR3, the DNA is TGTGCCAGCAGCTTGGTCCCCAATAGCAATCAGCCCCAGCATTTT.

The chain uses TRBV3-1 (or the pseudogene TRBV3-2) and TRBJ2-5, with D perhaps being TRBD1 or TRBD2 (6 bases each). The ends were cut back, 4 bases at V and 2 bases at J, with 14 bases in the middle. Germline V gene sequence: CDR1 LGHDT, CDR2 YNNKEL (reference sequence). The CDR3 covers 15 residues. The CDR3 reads CASSRRGNYQETQYF. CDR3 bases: TGTGCCAGCAGCCGGAGGGGGAACTATCAAGAGACCCAGTACTTC.

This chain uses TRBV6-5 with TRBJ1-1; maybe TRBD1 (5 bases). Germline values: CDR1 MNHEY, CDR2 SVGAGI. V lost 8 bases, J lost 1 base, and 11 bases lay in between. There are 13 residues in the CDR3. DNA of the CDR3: TGTGCCAGCGGGGAGGGGACGAACACTGAAGCTTTCTTT. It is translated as CASGEGTNTEAFF.

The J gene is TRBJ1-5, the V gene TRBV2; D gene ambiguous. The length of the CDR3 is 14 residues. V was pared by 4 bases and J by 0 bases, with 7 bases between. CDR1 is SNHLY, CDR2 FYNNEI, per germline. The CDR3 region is CASSVQNSNQPQHF. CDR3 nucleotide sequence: TGTGCCAGCAGTGTGCAGAATAGCAATCAGCCCCAGCATTTT.

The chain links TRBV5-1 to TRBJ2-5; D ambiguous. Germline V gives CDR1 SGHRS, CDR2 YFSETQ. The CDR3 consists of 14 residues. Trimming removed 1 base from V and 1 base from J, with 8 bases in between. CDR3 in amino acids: CASSLTSIQETQYF. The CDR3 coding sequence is TGCGCCAGCAGCTTGACCAGTATCCAAGAGACCCAGTACTTC.

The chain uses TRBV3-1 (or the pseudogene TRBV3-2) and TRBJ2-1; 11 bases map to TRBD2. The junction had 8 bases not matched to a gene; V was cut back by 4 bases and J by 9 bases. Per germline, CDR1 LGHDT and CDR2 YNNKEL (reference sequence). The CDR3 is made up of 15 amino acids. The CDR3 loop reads CASSPRLAGWAEQFF. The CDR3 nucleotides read TGTGCCAGCAGCCCCCGACTAGCGGGGTGGGCTGAGCAGTTCTTC.

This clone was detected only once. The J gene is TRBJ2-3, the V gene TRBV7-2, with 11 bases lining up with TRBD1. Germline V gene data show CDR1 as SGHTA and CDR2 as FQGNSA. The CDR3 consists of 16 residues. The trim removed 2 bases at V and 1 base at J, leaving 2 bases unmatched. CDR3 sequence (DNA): TGTGCCAGCAGCTTAAGGGGACAGGGGGGCACAGATACGCAGTATTTT. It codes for CASSLRGQGGTDTQYF.

In nucleotides, the CDR3 is TGTGCCAGCCTCCCGGTCACCTACGAGCAGTACTTC. The encoded protein is CASLPVTYEQYF. The rearrangement joins TRBV9 to TRBJ2-7; the D is unclear. The germline gives CDR1 SGDLS, CDR2 YYNGEE. Between the trimmed V and J ends, which lost 7 bases and 2 bases, there was a span of 10 bases. This CDR3 region has 12 residues. Full variable domain (missing parts from reference TRBV9 and TRBJ2-7): DSGVTQTPKHLITATGQRVTLRCSPRSGDLSVYWYQQSLDQGLQFLIQYYNGEERAKGNILERFSAQQFPDLHSELNLSSLELGDSALYFCASLPVTYEQYFGPGTRLTVT.

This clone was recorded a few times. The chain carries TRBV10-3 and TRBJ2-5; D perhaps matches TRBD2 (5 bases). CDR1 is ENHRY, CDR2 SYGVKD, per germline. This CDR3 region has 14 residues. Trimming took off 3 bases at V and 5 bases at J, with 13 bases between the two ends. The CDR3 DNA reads TGTGCCATCAGTGATAGCCTAGCCGCTGAGACCCAGTACTTC. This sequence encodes CAISDSLAAETQYF.

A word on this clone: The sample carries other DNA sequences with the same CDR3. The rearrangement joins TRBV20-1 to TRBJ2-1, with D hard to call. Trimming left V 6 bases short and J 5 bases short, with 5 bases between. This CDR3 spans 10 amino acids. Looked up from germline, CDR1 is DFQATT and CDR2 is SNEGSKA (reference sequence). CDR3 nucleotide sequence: TGCAGTGCAGGGCACAATGAGCAGTTCTTC. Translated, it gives CSAGHNEQFF.

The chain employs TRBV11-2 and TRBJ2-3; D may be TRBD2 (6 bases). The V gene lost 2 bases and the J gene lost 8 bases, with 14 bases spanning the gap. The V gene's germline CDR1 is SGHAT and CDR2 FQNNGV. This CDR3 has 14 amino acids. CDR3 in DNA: TGTGCCAGCAGCTTAAGGAGGGCCGGGGGTACGCAGTATTTT. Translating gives CASSLRRAGGTQYF.

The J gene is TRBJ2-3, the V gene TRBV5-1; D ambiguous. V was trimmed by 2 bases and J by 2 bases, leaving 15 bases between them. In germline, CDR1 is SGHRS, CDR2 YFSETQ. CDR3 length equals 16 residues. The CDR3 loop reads CASSFGLLQDTDTQYF. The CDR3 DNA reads TGCGCCAGCAGCTTCGGGCTGTTGCAAGACACAGATACGCAGTATTTT.

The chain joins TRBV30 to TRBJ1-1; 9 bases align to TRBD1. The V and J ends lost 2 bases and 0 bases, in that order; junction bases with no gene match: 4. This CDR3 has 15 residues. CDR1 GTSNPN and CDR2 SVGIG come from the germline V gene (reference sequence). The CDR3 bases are TGTGCCTGGAGTCGGGACAGGGCCATGAACACTGAAGCTTTCTTT. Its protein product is CAWSRDRAMNTEAFF. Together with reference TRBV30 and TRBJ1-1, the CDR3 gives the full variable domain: SQTIHQWPATLVQPVGSPLSLECTVEGTSNPNLYWYRQAAGRGLQLLFYSVGIGQISSEVPQNLSASRPQDRQFILSSKKLLLSDSGFYLCAWSRDRAMNTEAFFGQGTRLTVV.

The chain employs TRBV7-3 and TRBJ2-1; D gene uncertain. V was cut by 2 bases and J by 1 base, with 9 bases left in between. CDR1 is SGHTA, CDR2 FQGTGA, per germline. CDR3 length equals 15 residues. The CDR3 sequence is CASSLVLISYNEQFF. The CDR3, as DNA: TGTGCCAGCAGCTTAGTTCTTATATCCTACAATGAGCAGTTCTTC.

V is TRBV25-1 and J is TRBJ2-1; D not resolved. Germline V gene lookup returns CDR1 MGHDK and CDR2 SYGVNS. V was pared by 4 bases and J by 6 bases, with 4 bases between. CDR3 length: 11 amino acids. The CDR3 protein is CASSGLNEQFF. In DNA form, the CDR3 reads TGTGCCAGCAGTGGCCTCAATGAGCAGTTCTTC.

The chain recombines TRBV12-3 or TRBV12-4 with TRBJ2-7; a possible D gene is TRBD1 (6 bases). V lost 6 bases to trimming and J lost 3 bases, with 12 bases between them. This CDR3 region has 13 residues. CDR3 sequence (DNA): TGTGCCAGCAGCAGGGACACCATCTACGAGCAGTACTTC. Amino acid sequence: CASSRDTIYEQYF.

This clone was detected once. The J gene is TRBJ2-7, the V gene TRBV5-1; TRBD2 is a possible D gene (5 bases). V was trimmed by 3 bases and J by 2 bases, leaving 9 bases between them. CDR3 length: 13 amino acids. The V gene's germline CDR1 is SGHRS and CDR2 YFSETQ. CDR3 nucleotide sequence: TGCGCCAGCAGCTCAAGCGGACCCTACGAGCAGTACTTC. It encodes CASSSSGPYEQYF.

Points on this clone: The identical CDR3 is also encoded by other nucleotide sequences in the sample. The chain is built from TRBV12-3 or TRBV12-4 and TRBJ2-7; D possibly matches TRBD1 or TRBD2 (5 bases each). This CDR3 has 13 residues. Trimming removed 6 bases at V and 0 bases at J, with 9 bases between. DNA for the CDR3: TGTGCCAGCAGCAGGGACGGCTCCTACGAGCAGTACTTC. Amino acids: CASSRDGSYEQYF.

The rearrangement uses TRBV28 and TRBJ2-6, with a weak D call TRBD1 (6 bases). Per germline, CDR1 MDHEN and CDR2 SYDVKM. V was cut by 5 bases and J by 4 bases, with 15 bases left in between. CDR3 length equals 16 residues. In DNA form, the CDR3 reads TGTGCCAGCAGTCCACAGGGAACAGGAGGGGCCAACGTCCTGACTTTC. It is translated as CASSPQGTGGANVLTF.

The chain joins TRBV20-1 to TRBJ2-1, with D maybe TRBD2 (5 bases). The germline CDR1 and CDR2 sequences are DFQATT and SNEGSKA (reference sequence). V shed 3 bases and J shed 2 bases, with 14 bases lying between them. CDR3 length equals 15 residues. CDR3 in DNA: TGCAGTGCTAGTGAGGGTACCCCACCCTACAATGAGCAGTTCTTC. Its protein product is CSASEGTPPYNEQFF.

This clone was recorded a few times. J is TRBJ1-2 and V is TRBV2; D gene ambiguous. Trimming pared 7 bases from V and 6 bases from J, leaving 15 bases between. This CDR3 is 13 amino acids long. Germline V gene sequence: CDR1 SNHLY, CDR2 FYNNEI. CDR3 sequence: CASTISAVNGYTF. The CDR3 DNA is TGTGCCAGCACCATATCTGCCGTGAATGGCTACACCTTC.